The rows below give T cell receptor beta chains drawn from one sample of a study of cytomegalovirus exposure and HLA in healthy donors. Profiling relied on immunoSEQ multiplex PCR, and the TCRdb table lists in-frame clones only, not all of them. The repertoire holds around 170,000 clones, approximately 80% seen once, with roughly 0.5% in the top ten. Sequencing was performed on PBMCs. The source of these receptors is a woman in her forties or fifties in good health and CMV-seronegative. Each CDR3 is given with its conserved first and last residue. Each record gives: D gene, clone size, V gene, J gene, CDR3 DNA, CDR3 protein. A D gene is named only where the DNA matches it firmly. Clone size, where shown, is once, few, many, or a class for clones that have expanded.

TRBD2	-	TRBV4-1	TRBJ2-5	TGCGCCAGCAGCCAAGGGGGACTAGCGGGGGGACAAGAGACCCAGTACTTC	CASSQGGLAGGQETQYF
-	-	TRBV7-9	TRBJ1-1	TGTGCCAGCAGCCCTGGACTGGCGGGCACTGAAGCTTTCTTT	CASSPGLAGTEAFF
TRBD1	-	TRBV5-6	TRBJ1-5	TGTGCCAGCAGCCGAAACTACAGGGGCGCAGGTGGTCAGCCCCAGCATTTT	CASSRNYRGAGGQPQHF
-	-	TRBV7-8	TRBJ1-3	TGTGCCAGCAGCGTAACAGGGAATTCCGGAAACACCATATATTTT	CASSVTGNSGNTIYF
-	-	TRBV5-4	TRBJ1-2	TGTGCCAGCAGCTTGGGGACAGACTATGGCTACACCTTC	CASSLGTDYGYTF
TRBD2	-	TRBV5-1	TRBJ2-2	TGCGCCAGCAGCTTGGAGCCGGGACTACTGAACACCGGGGAGCTGTTTTTT	CASSLEPGLLNTGELFF
-	-	TRBV5-4	TRBJ2-1	TGTGCCAGCAGCTTGGGGCAGATGAATGAGCAGTTCTTC	CASSLGQMNEQFF
TRBD1	-	TRBV5-1	TRBJ1-4	TGCGCCAGCAGGCCGGACAGGGAAAATGAAAAACTGTTTTTT	CASRPDRENEKLFF
-	-	TRBV27	TRBJ2-2	TGTGCCAGCAGTAGGGGGGGCTTGGGGGCCGGGGAGCTGTTTTTT	CASSRGGLGAGELFF
TRBD1	-	TRBV7-7	TRBJ2-1	TGTGCTAGCAGCCATTACAGGGGTAGGGACAATGAGCAGTTCTTC	CASSHYRGRDNEQFF
-	-	TRBV23-1	TRBJ1-1	TGCGCCAGCGTGGTAGGGGAGGGTGAAGCTTTCTTT	CASVVGEGEAFF
-	-	TRBV5-1	TRBJ2-5	TGCGCCAGCAGCTTGGGGGCTCGGGAGACCCAGTACTTC	CASSLGARETQYF
TRBD1	-	TRBV10-3	TRBJ2-7	TGTGCCACTCAGAGGGGGCTCCGGAGCTCCTACGAGCAGTACTTC	CATQRGLRSSYEQYF
-	once	TRBV5-6	TRBJ1-2	TGTGCCAGCAGTCTCGAACGGAACTATGGCTACACCTTC	CASSLERNYGYTF
TRBD1	-	TRBV28	TRBJ2-5	TGTGCCAGCAGTTTATGGCTTGGGGGACAGGGCGAGGAGACCCAGTACTTC	CASSLWLGGQGEETQYF
-	once	TRBV27	TRBJ2-5	TGTGCCAGCAGTTTACGGGAGACCCAGTACTTC	CASSLRETQYF
TRBD2	-	TRBV2	TRBJ2-1	TGTGCCAGCGGACTAGCGGGAGTGCGTGAGCAGTTCTTC	CASGLAGVREQFF
TRBD2	-	TRBV9	TRBJ2-5	TGTGCCAGCAGCGTAGGCGGGAGTGGGGGAACCCAAGAGACCCAGTACTTC	CASSVGGSGGTQETQYF
TRBD1	once	TRBV27	TRBJ1-2	TGTGCCAGCCGGGACAGCCTCTATGGCTACACCTTC	CASRDSLYGYTF
TRBD1	-	TRBV6-1	TRBJ2-5	TGTGCCAGCAGTGAAGAAGGGACAGGGGCGTTTCAAGAGACCCAGTACTTC	CASSEEGTGAFQETQYF
TRBD2	-	TRBV28	TRBJ2-3	TGTGCCAGCAGTTCTAATCCGGGCCTAGGGAACAGCGGGACCACAGATACGCAGTATTTT	CASSSNPGLGNSGTTDTQYF
TRBD1	-	TRBV10-3	TRBJ1-3	TGTGCCATCAGGCAACAGGGGTCTGGAAACACCATATATTTT	CAIRQQGSGNTIYF
-	-	TRBV7-9	TRBJ2-5	TGTGCCAGCAGCTTTGGTCAGGGGACACAAGAGACCCAGTACTTC	CASSFGQGTQETQYF
-	few	TRBV14	TRBJ2-7	TGTGCCAGCAGCCCGCACCATGGCTCGGGGGAGCAGTACTTC	CASSPHHGSGEQYF
TRBD2	once	TRBV7-9	TRBJ2-7	TGTTCCAGCAGCTTAGGGATTAGCGGGGGAGAATACGAGCAGTACTTC	CSSSLGISGGEYEQYF
-	-	TRBV7-9	TRBJ1-4	TGTGCCAGCAGCTCACCCCGACAGTTGAACTTTCCGAAACTGTTTTTT	CASSSPRQLNFPKLFF
-	once	TRBV27	TRBJ1-2	TGTGCCAGCAGTTCGCGAGGCTATGGCCACACCTTC	CASSSRGYGHTF
-	-	TRBV14	TRBJ2-5	TGTGCCAGCAGCCCCGAGGGAAGGGAAGAGACCCAGTACTTC	CASSPEGREETQYF
-	once	TRBV4-1	TRBJ2-3	TGCGCCAGCAGCCAACAGGGGCTCGGGACATCTACAGATACGCAGTATTTT	CASSQQGLGTSTDTQYF
-	-	TRBV7-9	TRBJ2-4	TGTGCCAGCAGCTCACAGGGAAACATTCAGTACTTC	CASSSQGNIQYF
TRBD1	-	TRBV7-8	TRBJ1-3	TGTGCCAGCAGCGCAGACAGGGGTGGAAACACCATATATTTT	CASSADRGGNTIYF
TRBD1	-	TRBV7-9	TRBJ1-4	TGTGCCAGCAGCCCTAGACAGGGAACTAATGAAAAACTGTTTTTT	CASSPRQGTNEKLFF
-	-	TRBV10-2	TRBJ2-7	TGCGCCACCATACCCCGGGGGACCGCCGAGCAGCACTTC	CATIPRGTAEQHF
TRBD1	once	TRBV9	TRBJ2-7	TGTGCCAGCAGCGTCTCAGGAAGCCGGGACAGCTCCTACGAGCAGTACTTC	CASSVSGSRDSSYEQYF
TRBD1	-	TRBV5-1	TRBJ2-5	TGCGCCAGCAGCTTTCACCCGGGACAGGGAGAGACCCAGTACTTC	CASSFHPGQGETQYF
TRBD2	-	TRBV10-2	TRBJ2-1	TGCGCCAGCACTAGCGGGGGGGCCCACAATGAGCAGTTCTTC	CASTSGGAHNEQFF
-	-	TRBV5-1	TRBJ2-7	TGCGCCAGCAGCCCGAAGCAGGGCTTCTACGAGCAGTACTTC	CASSPKQGFYEQYF
-	-	TRBV4-1	TRBJ2-5	TGCGCCAGCAGCCAAGATCTGTGGGAACAGGACCTCCGGGCCCAGTACTTC	CASSQDLWEQDLRAQYF
-	once	TRBV5-1	TRBJ2-5	TGCGCCAGCAGCTCACTAGCCCAAGAGACCCAGTACTTC	CASSSLAQETQYF
TRBD1	-	TRBV28	TRBJ2-7	TGTGCCAGCTATTTCGGGACAGGGCAGTACTTC	CASYFGTGQYF
TRBD1	-	TRBV6-5	TRBJ2-7	TGTGCCAGCAGCGGACCGGGACAGGGCAGGTACGAGCAGTACTTC	CASSGPGQGRYEQYF
TRBD2	-	TRBV7-2	TRBJ2-1	TGTGCCAGCAGCTTAGTAGCGGGGGGCATCTACAATGAGCAGTTCTTC	CASSLVAGGIYNEQFF
-	-	TRBV10-3	TRBJ2-7	TGTGCCATCAGTGAGTCGGGCAGGAGGGGGCCTGTGGAGCAGTACTTC	CAISESGRRGPVEQYF
-	-	TRBV12-5	TRBJ1-3	TGTGCTAGTGGTTTGGCGACAGGTCGCTCTGGAAACACCATATATTTT	CASGLATGRSGNTIYF
-	-	TRBV27	TRBJ1-5	TGTGCCAGCAGTTTAGACGCCCTAGGTCAGCCCCAGCATTTT	CASSLDALGQPQHF
TRBD1	-	TRBV19	TRBJ2-1	TGTGCCAGTAGTAATCCGGACAGGGTCTTTGCAAATGAGCAGTTCTTC	CASSNPDRVFANEQFF
-	few	TRBV13	TRBJ1-3	TGTGCCAGCAACGTCCGGGGTATTTCTGGAAACACCATATATTTT	CASNVRGISGNTIYF
TRBD2	-	TRBV7-9	TRBJ2-7	TGTGCCAGCAGCTTAGGGTTAGCGGGAGCCGAGCAGTACTTC	CASSLGLAGAEQYF
-	-	TRBV9	TRBJ2-1	TGTGCCAGCAGCGTAGAGGCGGGGTACAATGAGCAGTTCTTC	CASSVEAGYNEQFF
-	few	TRBV7-9	TRBJ1-1	TGTGCCAGCAGCTTAGAGGAGGGGACGAACACTGAAGCTTTCTTT	CASSLEEGTNTEAFF
-	few	TRBV5-1	TRBJ1-1	TGCGCCAGCAGCTTGAGCGGGTACCATCGCGAAGCTTTCTTT	CASSLSGYHREAFF
TRBD1	-	TRBV28	TRBJ1-2	TGTGCCAGCAGTTTTCCGCCCCTGACAGGGGGAGGCGACTATGGCTACACCTTC	CASSFPPLTGGGDYGYTF
-	once	TRBV28	TRBJ1-4	TGTGCCAGCGAAGCCCCGGTGGAAAAACTGTTTTTT	CASEAPVEKLFF